This T cell receptor (beta chain) is from a study of T-cell reconstitution after alpha-beta-depleted transplantation in children. Unique molecular identifiers were used in preparing the TCRbeta library. TCRdb reprocessed the PCR reads with MiXCR, giving one entry per CDR3 protein. The profile shows over 200,000 distinct CDR3 sequences, under 9.5% of them singletons. This clonotype was seen many times. Per germline, CDR1 SGHRS and CDR2 YFSETQ. This CDR3 has 18 residues. V was clipped by 0 bases and J by 0 bases, with 13 bases between them. This clonotype was sampled from a human donor who donated a stem cell graft to a child with acute lymphoblastic leukemia. The rearrangement joins TRBV5-1 to TRBJ1-6; TRBD1 might be the D (6 bases). The specimen comprised PBMCs from the stem cell graft donor, sampled from the stem cell graft. CDR3 loop: CASSLGPDRSSYNSPLHF. The CDR3 DNA reads TGCGCCAGCAGCTTGGGGCCTGACAGGAGCTCCTATAATTCACCCCTCCACTTT.